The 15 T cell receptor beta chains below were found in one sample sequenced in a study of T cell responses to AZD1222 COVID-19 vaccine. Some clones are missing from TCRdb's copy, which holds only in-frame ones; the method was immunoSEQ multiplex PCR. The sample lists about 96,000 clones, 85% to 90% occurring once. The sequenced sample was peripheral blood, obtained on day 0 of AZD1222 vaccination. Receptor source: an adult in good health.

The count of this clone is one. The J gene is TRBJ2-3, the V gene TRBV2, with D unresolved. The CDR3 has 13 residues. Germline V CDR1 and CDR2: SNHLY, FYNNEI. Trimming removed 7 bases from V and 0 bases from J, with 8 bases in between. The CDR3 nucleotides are TGTGCCAGCATGCGCGGTAGCACAGATACGCAGTATTTT. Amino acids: CASMRGSTDTQYF. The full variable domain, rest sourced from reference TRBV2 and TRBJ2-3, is EPEVTQTPSHQVTQMGQEVILRCVPISNHLYFYWYRQILGQKVEFLVSFYNNEISEKSEIFDDQFSVERPDGSNFTLKIRSTKLEDSAMYFCASMRGSTDTQYFGPGTRLTVL.

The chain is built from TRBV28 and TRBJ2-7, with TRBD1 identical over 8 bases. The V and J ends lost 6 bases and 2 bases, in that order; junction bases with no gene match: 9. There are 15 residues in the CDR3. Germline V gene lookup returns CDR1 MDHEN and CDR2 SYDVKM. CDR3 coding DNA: TGTGCCAGCAGCTCGACAGGGGAACCCACCTACGAGCAGTACTTC. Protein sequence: CASSSTGEPTYEQYF.

The CDR3 bases are TGTGCCAGCAGTCCAGGGAGACAAACCGAAAGCAATCAGCCCCAGCATTTT. This translates into CASSPGRQTESNQPQHF. The chain couples TRBV6-6 to TRBJ1-5, with a weak D call TRBD1 (5 bases). Germline-derived CDR1 and CDR2 are MNHNY and SVGAGI (reference sequence). The CDR3 covers 17 residues. With 5 bases removed from V and 1 base from J, the gap between germline ends came to 18 bases.

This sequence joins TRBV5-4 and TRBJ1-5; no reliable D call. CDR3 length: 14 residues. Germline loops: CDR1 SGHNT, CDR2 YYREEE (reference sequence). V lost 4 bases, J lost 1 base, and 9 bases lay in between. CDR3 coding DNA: TGTGCCAGCAGCCGCGCCGGCAGCAATCAGCCCCAGCATTTT. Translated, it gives CASSRAGSNQPQHF.

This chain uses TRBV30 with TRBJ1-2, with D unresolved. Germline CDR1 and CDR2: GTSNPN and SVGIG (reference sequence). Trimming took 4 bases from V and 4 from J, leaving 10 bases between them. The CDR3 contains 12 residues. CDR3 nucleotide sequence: TGTGCCTGGACGGTCAGTTCCTATGGCTACACCTTC. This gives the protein CAWTVSSYGYTF.

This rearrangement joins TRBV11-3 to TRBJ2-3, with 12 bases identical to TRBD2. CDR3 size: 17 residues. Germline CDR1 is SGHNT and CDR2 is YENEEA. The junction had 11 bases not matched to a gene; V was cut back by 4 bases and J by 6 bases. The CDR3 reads CASSYSLAGGPGDTQYF. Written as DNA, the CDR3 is TGTGCCAGCAGCTATTCCCTAGCGGGAGGGCCGGGTGATACGCAGTATTTT.

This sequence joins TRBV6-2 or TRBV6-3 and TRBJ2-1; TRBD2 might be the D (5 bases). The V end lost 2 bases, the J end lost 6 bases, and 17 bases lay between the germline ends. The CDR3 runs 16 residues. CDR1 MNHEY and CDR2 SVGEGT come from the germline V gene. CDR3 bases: TGTGCCAGCAGTTACAACGGGGTGGGTGATAGCAATGAGCAGTTCTTC. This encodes CASSYNGVGDSNEQFF.

The CDR3 spells CASSLDTNTEAFF. DNA for the CDR3: TGTGCCAGCAGCTTAGATACGAACACTGAAGCTTTCTTT. This chain uses TRBV11-2 with TRBJ1-1; no definite D call. The CDR3 loop spans 13 amino acids. In germline, CDR1 is SGHAT, CDR2 FQNNGV. Between the trimmed V and J ends, which lost 0 bases and 1 base, there was a span of 3 bases. The full variable domain, in which reference TRBV11-2 and TRBJ1-1 provide the parts outside the CDR3, is EAGVAQSPRYKIIEKRQSVAFWCNPISGHATLYWYQQILGQGPKLLIQFQNNGVVDDSQLPKDRFSAERLKGVDSTLKIQPAKLEDSAVYLCASSLDTNTEAFFGQGTRLTVV.

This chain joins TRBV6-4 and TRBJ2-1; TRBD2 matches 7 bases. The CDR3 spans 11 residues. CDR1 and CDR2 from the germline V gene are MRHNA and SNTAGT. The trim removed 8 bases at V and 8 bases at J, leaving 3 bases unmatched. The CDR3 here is CASQSGDEQFF. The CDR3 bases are TGTGCCAGCCAGAGCGGGGATGAGCAGTTCTTC.

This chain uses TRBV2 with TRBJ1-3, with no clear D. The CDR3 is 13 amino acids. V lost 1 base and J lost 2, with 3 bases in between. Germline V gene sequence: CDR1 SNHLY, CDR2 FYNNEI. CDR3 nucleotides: TGTGCCAGCAGTGAAGGGGCTGGAAACACCATATATTTT. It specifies CASSEGAGNTIYF.

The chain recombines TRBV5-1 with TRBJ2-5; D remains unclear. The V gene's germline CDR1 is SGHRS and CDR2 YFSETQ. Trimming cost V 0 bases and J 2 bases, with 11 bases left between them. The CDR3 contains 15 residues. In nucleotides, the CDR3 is TGCGCCAGCAGCTTGGTAAGCCGAAATCAAGAGACCCAGTACTTC. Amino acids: CASSLVSRNQETQYF.

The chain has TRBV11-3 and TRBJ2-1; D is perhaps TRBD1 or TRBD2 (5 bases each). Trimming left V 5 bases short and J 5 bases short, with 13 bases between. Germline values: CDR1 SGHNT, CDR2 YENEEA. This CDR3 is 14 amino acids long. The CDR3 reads CASSPGTLDNEQFF. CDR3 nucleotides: TGTGCCAGCAGCCCCGGGACGCTGGACAATGAGCAGTTCTTC. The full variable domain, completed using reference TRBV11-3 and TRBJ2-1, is EAGVVQSPRYKIIEKKQPVAFWCNPISGHNTLYWYLQNLGQGPELLIRYENEEAVDDSQLPKDRFSAERLKGVDSTLKIQPAELGDSAVYLCASSPGTLDNEQFFGPGTRLTVL.

The CDR3 bases are TGTGCCAGTAGGAAACTACAATGGACAGGGGGCGGTCAGCCCCAGCATTTT. Its protein product is CASRKLQWTGGGQPQHF. V and J are TRBV19 and TRBJ1-5; TRBD1 matches at 11 bases. CDR3 length: 17 residues. Germline V gene lookup returns CDR1 LNHDA and CDR2 SQIVND (reference sequence). The junction had 13 bases not matched to a gene; V was cut back by 6 bases and J by 6 bases.

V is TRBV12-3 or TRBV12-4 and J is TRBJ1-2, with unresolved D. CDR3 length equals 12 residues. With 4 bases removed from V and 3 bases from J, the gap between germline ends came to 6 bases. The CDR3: CASSSDHYGYTF. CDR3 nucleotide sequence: TGTGCCAGCAGTTCGGACCACTATGGCTACACCTTC.

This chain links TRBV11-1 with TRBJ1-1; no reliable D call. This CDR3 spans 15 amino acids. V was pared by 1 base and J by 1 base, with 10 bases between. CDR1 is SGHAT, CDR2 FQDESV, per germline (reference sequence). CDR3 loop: CASSLGIGANTEAFF. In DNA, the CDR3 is TGTGCCAGCAGCTTAGGCATAGGCGCGAACACTGAAGCTTTCTTT.